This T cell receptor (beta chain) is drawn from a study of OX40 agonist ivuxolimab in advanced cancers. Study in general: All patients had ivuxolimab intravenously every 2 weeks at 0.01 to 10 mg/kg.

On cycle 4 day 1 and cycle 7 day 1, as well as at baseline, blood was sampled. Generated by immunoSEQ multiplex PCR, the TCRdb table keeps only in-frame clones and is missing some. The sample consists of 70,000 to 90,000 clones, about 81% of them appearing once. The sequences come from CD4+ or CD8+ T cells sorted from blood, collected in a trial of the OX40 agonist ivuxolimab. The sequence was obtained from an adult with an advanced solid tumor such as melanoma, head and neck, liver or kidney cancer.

The CDR3 nucleotides are TGTGCCAGCAACTCCGAGGGCGGGTTGCGAGAGACCCAGTACTTC. Translating gives CASNSEGGLRETQYF. This chain links TRBV9 with TRBJ2-5; D may be TRBD2 (5 bases). Looked up from germline, CDR1 is SGDLS and CDR2 is YYNGEE. This CDR3 is 15 amino acids long. Trimming took off 6 bases at V and 4 bases at J, with 19 bases between the two ends.